The T cell receptor beta chain described here comes from a study of T cell repertoires in cytomegalovirus infection. Study overall: An indication of both CMV infection and matching HLA type came from public TCR beta signatures.

V trimming: 4 bases; J trimming: 10 bases; junction bases outside the gene matches: 12. Germline CDR1 reads MNHNY; CDR2 reads SVGAGI (reference sequence). The CDR3 has 15 residues. Points from the study as a whole: Carriers of CMV and the relevant HLA type were discriminated by public TCR beta frequency. HLA-C-restricted CMV clonotypes gave the most frequent clonotype in two of eight donors.

Comment on this clonotype: Its antigen is as yet unknown.

TCRdb passed the reads through MiXCR, listing each CDR3 protein once. The sample lists roughly 920,000 distinct CDR3 sequences; around 31% were seen once. The TCR comes from a human donor in good health (CMV status not recorded). Some clones in this sample may be carry-over from other donors' samples. The specimen was cultured CD8+ T cells from PBMCs, collected from culture after CMV antigen stimulation. This chain links TRBV6-6 with TRBJ2-1; TRBD1 agrees at 8 bases. DNA for the CDR3: TGTGCCAGCAGTTGGGGACAGGAGTCTCTTTCGGAGCAGTTCTTC. It encodes CASSWGQESLSEQFF.